What follows is one TCR beta chain and its context. This sample is part of a study of blood T cell repertoires in COVID-19. Germline assignment: CDR1 LNHDA and CDR2 SQIVND (reference sequence). This CDR3 spans 15 amino acids. The V end lost 2 bases, the J end lost 7 bases, and 15 bases lay between the germline ends. Sequencing used immunoSEQ multiplex PCR; TCRdb keeps in-frame clones, though not all of them. Here the sample spans about 70,000 clones, 80% to 90% being singletons. Sample: peripheral blood. The chain couples TRBV19 to TRBJ1-5; D is possibly TRBD1 (6 bases). This TCR derives from a man aged 45-60 years with acute or convalescent COVID-19. In DNA form, the CDR3 reads TGTGCCAGTAGTATATATGGTGAGGGGGACCAGCCCCAGCATTTT. This sequence encodes CASSIYGEGDQPQHF.